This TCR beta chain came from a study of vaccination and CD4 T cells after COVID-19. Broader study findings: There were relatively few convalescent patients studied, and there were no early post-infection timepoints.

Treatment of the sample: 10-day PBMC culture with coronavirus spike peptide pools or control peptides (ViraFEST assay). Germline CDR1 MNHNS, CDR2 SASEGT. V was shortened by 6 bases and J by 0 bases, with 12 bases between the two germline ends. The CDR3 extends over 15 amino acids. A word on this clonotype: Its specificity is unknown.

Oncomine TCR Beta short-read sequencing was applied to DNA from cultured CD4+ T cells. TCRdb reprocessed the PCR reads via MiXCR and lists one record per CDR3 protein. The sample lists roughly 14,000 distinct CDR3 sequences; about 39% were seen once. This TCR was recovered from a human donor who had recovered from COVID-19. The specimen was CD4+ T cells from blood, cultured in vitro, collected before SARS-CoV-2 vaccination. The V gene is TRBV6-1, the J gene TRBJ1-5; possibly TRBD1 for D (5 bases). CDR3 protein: CASRGTTLSNQPQHF. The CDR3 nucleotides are TGTGCCAGCAGAGGGACGACACTTAGCAATCAGCCCCAGCATTTT.